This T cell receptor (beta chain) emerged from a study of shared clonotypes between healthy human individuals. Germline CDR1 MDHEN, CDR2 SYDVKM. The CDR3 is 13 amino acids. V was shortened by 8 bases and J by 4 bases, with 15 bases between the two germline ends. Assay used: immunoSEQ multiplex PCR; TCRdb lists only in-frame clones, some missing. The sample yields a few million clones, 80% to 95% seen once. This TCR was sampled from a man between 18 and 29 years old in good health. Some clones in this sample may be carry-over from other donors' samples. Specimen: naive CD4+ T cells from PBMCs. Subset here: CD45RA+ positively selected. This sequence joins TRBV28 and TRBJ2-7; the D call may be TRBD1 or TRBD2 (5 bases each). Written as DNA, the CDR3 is TGTGCCAGCCATGGGGCTACGGGGTACGAGCAGTACTTC. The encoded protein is CASHGATGYEQYF.